A selection of T cell receptor beta chains follows, all from one sample in a study of neurological immune-mediated disorders. TCRdb independently ran MiXCR on the 5' RACE reads; one entry per CDR3 protein. Found here are about 65,000 distinct CDR3 sequences, roughly 3.7% of them singletons; the top ten hold just over 2.5%. The source material was PBMCs. These receptors originate from a man aged 45-65 years with multiple sclerosis. The CDR3 runs from the conserved cysteine through the conserved F or W. Fields, in order: clone size, D gene, V gene, J gene, CDR3 protein, CDR3 DNA. The D gene is left open where the match is weak. Clone size, where shown, is once, few, many, or a class for clones that have expanded.

>many|.|TRBV5-1|TRBJ1-2
CASSLEGGDYGYTF
TGCGCCAGCAGCTTGGAGGGGGGTGACTATGGCTACACCTTC
>many|TRBD1|TRBV7-2|TRBJ2-7
CASSLGWGQGAHEQYF
TGTGCCAGCAGCTTAGGTTGGGGACAGGGGGCCCACGAGCAGTACTTC
>many|.|TRBV5-1|TRBJ1-1
CASSTHAGMNTEAFF
TGCGCCAGCAGCACCCACGCGGGGATGAACACTGAAGCTTTCTTT
>many|TRBD1|TRBV10-3|TRBJ2-3
CAIKTGVASDTQYF
TGTGCCATCAAGACAGGGGTTGCCTCAGATACGCAGTATTTT
>many|.|TRBV15|TRBJ1-5
CATSRQNSNQPQHF
TGTGCCACCAGCAGACAGAATAGCAATCAGCCCCAGCATTTT
>many|TRBD1|TRBV10-3|TRBJ1-1
CATTGTENTEAFF
TGTGCCACGACGGGGACAGAGAACACTGAAGCTTTCTTT
>many|TRBD1|TRBV6-4|TRBJ2-1
CASSLSQGHEQFF
TGTGCCAGCAGTTTGTCACAGGGGCATGAGCAGTTCTTC
>many|.|TRBV5-1|TRBJ1-6
CASSQQGQLNNSPLNF
TGCGCCAGCAGCCAGCAAGGACAGCTCAATAATTCACCCCTCAACTTT
>many|.|TRBV6-1|TRBJ2-5
CASSGQHQETQYF
TGTGCCAGCAGTGGACAACACCAAGAGACCCAGTACTTC
>.|.|TRBV10-3|TRBJ2-1
CAISVMKEQFF
TGTGCCATCAGTGTGATGAAAGAGCAGTTCTTC
>many|TRBD1|TRBV5-1|TRBJ1-1
CASSRSPGQPLGAEAFF
TGCGCCAGCAGCAGAAGCCCGGGACAGCCACTGGGGGCTGAAGCTTTCTTT
>few|TRBD2|TRBV9|TRBJ2-5
CASGTRGRETQYF
TGTGCCAGCGGGACTAGAGGGAGGGAGACCCAGTACTTC
>many|.|TRBV5-1|TRBJ2-1
CASSLYGREENEQFF
TGCGCCAGCAGCTTGTATGGCAGGGAGGAAAATGAGCAGTTCTTC
>few|TRBD1|TRBV5-1|TRBJ1-1
CASSLGDRARTEAFF
TGCGCCAGCAGCTTGGGGGACAGGGCGAGGACTGAAGCTTTCTTT
>many|.|TRBV7-2|TRBJ2-7
CASSLWGSYEQYF
TGTGCCAGCAGCTTATGGGGAAGCTACGAGCAGTACTTC
>many|TRBD1|TRBV3-1|TRBJ1-5
CASSQGPGGAQNF
TGTGCCAGCAGCCAAGGCCCAGGGGGGGCCCAGAATTTT
>many|TRBD1|TRBV7-9|TRBJ1-2
CASSLPTTGNYGYTF
TGTGCCAGCAGCTTACCAACGACAGGGAACTATGGCTACACCTTC